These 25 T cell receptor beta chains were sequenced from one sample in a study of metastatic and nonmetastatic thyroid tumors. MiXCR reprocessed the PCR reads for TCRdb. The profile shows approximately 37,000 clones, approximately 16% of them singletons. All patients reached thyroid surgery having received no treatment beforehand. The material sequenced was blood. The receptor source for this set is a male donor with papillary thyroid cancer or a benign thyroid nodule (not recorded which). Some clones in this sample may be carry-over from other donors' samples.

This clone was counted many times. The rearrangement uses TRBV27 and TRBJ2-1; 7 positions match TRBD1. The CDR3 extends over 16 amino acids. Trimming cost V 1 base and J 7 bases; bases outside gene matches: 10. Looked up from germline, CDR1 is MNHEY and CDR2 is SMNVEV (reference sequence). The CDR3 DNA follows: TGTGCCAGCAGTTTATATTTCGGGACAGATCTGAATGAGCAGTTCTTC. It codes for CASSLYFGTDLNEQFF.

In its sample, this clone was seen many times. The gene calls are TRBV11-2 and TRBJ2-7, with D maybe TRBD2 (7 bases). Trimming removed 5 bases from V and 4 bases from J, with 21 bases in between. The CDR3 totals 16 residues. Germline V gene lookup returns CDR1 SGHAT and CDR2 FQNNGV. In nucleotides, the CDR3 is TGTGCCAGCAGCCTCCCCCGAGGCGCGGGGGCATACGAGCAGTACTTC. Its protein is CASSLPRGAGAYEQYF. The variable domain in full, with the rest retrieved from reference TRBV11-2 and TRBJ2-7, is EAGVAQSPRYKIIEKRQSVAFWCNPISGHATLYWYQQILGQGPKLLIQFQNNGVVDDSQLPKDRFSAERLKGVDSTLKIQPAKLEDSAVYLCASSLPRGAGAYEQYFGPGTRLTVT.

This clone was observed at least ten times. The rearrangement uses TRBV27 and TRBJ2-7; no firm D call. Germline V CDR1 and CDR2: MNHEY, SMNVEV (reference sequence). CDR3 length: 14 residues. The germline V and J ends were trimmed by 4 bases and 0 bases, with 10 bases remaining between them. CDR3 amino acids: CASSSSLSSYEQYF. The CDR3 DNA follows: TGTGCCAGCAGTTCCTCCCTAAGCTCCTACGAGCAGTACTTC.

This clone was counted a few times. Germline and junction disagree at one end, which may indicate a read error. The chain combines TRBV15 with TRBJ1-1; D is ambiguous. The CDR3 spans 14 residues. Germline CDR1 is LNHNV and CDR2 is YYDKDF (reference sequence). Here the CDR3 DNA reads TGTGCCACCAGCGGAGACTCGAGGGACACTGAAGCTTTCTTT. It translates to CATSGDSRDTEAFF.

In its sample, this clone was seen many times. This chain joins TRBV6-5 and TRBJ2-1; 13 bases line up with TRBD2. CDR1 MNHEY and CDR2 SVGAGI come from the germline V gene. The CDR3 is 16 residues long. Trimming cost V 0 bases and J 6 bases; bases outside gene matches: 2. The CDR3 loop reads CASSYSGTSGTNEQFF. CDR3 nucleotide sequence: TGTGCCAGCAGTTACTCGGGGACTAGCGGGACCAATGAGCAGTTCTTC.

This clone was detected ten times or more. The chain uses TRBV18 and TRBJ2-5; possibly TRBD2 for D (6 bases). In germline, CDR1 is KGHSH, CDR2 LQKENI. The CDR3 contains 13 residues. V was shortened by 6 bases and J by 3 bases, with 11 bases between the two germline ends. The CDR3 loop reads CASSSGVKETQYF. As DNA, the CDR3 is TGTGCCAGCTCCTCGGGGGTAAAAGAGACCCAGTACTTC.

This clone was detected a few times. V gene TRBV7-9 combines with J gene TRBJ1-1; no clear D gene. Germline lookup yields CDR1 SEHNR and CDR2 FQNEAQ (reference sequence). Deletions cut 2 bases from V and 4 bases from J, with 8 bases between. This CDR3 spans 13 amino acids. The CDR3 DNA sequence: TGTGCCAGCAGCTTAATCTGTGTCACTGAAGCTTTCTTT. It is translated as CASSLICVTEAFF.

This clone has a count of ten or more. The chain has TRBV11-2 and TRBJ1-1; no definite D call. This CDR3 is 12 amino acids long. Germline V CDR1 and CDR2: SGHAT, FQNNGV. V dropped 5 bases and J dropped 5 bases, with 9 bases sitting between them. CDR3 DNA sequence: TGTGCCAGCAGCACCGGGGTGACTGAAGCTTTCTTT. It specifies CASSTGVTEAFF.

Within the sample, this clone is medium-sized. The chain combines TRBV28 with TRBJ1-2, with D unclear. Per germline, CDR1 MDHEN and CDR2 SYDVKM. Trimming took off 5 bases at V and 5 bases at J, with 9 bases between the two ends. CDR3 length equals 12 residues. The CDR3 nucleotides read TGTGCCAGCAGTCGGAGCCGGTATGGCTACACCTTC. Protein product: CASSRSRYGYTF.

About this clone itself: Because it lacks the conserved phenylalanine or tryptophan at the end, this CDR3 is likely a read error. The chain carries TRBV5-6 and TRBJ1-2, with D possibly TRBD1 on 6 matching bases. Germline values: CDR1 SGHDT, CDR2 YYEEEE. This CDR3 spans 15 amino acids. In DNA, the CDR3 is TGTGCCAGCAGCCCGGGAGCACAGGGTGCGTATGTCTACACCCTC. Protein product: CASSPGAQGAYVYTL.

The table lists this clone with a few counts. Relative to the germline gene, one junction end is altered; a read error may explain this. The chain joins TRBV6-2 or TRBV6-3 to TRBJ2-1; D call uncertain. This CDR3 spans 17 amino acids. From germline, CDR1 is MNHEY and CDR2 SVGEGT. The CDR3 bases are TGTGCCAGCAGTTGCGGCCCGCTGGGTAGCTCCCACAATGAGCAGTTCTTC. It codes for CASSCGPLGSSHNEQFF.

The chain's CDR3 is CASSSGSESITGYTF. CDR3 in DNA: TGTGCCAGCAGCTCCGGGTCCGAATCTATAACTGGCTACACCTTC. The chain is built from TRBV7-2 and TRBJ1-2; D remains ambiguous. Trimming left V 4 bases short and J 7 bases short, with 19 bases between. This CDR3 has 15 residues. Germline V gives CDR1 SGHTA, CDR2 FQGNSA. The full variable domain, completed using reference TRBV7-2 and TRBJ1-2, is GAGVSQSPSNKVTEKGKDVELRCDPISGHTALYWYRQSLGQGLEFLIYFQGNSAPDKSGLPSDRFSAERTGGSVSTLTIQRTQQEDSAVYLCASSSGSESITGYTFGSGTRLTVV.

The CDR3 coding sequence is TGCGCCAGCAGCAGACTAGCGGGAGTTGAGACCCAGTACTTC. It is translated as CASSRLAGVETQYF. This sequence joins TRBV4-1 and TRBJ2-5; TRBD2 agrees at 12 bases. CDR1 is MGHRA and CDR2 is YSYEKL in the germline V gene. Germline trimming cut 5 bases from V and 5 bases from J; bases unmatched to any gene: 3. The CDR3 is 14 residues long.

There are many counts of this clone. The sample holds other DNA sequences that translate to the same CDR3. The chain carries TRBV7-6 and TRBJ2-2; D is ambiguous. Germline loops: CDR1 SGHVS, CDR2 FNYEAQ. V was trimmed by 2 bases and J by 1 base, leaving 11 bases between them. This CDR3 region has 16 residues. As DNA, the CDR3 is TGTGCCAGCAGCTTACTAAGGGCGGAGAACACCGGGGAGCTGTTTTTT. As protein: CASSLLRAENTGELFF.

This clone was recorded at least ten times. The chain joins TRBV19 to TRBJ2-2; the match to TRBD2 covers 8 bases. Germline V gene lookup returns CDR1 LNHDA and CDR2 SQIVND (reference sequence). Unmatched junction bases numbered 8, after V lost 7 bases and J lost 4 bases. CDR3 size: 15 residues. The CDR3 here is CASTPGGFSTGELFF. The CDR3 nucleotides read TGTGCCAGTACCCCGGGAGGGTTTAGCACCGGGGAGCTGTTTTTT.

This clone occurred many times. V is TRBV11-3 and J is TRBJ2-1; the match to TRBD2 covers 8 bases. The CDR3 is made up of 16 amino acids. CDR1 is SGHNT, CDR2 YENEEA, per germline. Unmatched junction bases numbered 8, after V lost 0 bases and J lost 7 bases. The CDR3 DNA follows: TGTGCCAGCAGCTTAGATGGCAGCGGGAGTTTGAATGAGCAGTTCTTC. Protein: CASSLDGSGSLNEQFF.

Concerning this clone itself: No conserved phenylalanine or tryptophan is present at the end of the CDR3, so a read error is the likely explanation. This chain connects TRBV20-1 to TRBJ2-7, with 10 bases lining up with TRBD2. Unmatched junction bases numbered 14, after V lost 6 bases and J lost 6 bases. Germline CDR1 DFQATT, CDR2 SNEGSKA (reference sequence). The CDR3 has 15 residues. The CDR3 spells CSAVSSGSGLSEQYL. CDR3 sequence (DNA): TGCAGTGCAGTTTCTAGCGGGAGTGGCTTGAGCGAGCAGTACCTC.

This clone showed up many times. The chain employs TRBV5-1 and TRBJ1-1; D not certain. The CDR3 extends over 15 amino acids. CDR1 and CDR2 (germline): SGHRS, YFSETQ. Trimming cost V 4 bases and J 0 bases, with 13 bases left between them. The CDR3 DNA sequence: TGCGCCAGCAGCGAGGGTTCGGGCGTGAACACTGAAGCTTTCTTT. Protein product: CASSEGSGVNTEAFF.

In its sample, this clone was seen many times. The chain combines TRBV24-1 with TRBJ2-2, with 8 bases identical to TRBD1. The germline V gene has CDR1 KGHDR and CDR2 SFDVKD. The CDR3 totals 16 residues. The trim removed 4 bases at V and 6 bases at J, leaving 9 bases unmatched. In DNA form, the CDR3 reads TGTGCCACCAGTGACCTTCTACAGGGGGGCGCCGGGGAGCTGTTTTTT. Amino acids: CATSDLLQGGAGELFF.

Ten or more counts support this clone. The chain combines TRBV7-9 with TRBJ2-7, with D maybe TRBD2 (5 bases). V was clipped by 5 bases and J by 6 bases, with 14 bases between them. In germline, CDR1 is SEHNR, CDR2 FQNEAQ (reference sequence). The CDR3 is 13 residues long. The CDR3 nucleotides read TGTGCCAGCAGCCCGAGAGGGCACGGCGAGCAGTACTTC. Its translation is CASSPRGHGEQYF.

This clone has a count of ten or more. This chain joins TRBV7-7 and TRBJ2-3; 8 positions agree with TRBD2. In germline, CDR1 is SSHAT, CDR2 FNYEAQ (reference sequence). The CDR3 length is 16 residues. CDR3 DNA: TGTGCTTGCCCGGGGGGGAACCGAAAAAGCACAGATACGCAGTATTTT. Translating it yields CACPGGNRKSTDTQYF.

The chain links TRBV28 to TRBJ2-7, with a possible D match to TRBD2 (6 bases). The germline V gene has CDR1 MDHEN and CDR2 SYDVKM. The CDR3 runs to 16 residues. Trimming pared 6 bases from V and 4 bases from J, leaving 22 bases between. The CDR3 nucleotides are TGTGCCAGCAGCCCCCACTCTAGCGTTCTGCGGTACGAGCAGTACTTC. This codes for CASSPHSSVLRYEQYF.

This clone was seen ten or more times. As DNA, the CDR3 is TGCGCCAGCAGCCGGGGACAGACCTACGAGCAGTACTTC. It translates to CASSRGQTYEQYF. The chain carries TRBV4-1 and TRBJ2-7, with 7 bases that match TRBD1. There are 13 residues in the CDR3. Per germline, CDR1 MGHRA and CDR2 YSYEKL. V lost 4 bases to trimming and J lost 2 bases; unmatched junction nucleotides: 2.

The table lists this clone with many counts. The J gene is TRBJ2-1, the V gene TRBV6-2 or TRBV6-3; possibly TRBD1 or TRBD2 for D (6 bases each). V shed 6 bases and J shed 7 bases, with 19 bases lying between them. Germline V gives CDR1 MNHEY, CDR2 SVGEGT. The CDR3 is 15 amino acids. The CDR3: CASSLPRGARNEQFF. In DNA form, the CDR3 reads TGTGCCAGCAGCCTACCTAGGGGGGCGCGAAATGAGCAGTTCTTC.

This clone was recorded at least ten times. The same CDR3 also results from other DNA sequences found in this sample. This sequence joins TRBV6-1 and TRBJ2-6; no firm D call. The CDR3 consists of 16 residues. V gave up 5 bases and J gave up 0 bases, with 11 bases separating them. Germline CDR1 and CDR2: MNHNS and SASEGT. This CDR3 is CASSPGSTSGANVLTF. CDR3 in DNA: TGTGCCAGCAGTCCTGGGTCTACCTCTGGGGCCAACGTCCTGACTTTC.